A selection of T cell receptor beta chains follows, all from one sample in a study of cytomegalovirus exposure and HLA in healthy donors. This table comes from immunoSEQ multiplex PCR, and its TCRdb copy is limited to in-frame clones, with some not included. The sample lists 110,000 to 150,000 clones; around 80% were seen once. Material for sequencing was PBMCs. These receptors were collected from a female donor in good health and CMV-seronegative. The CDR3 runs from the conserved cysteine through the conserved F or W. The D gene is left open where the match is weak.

D,J,V,CDR3
NA,TRBJ2-2,TRBV27,CASRNALWTGELFF
NA,TRBJ2-1,TRBV9,CASGTLANTLNEQFF
NA,TRBJ1-4,TRBV4-1,CASSQSNRGQNEKLFF
NA,TRBJ1-2,TRBV7-8,CASTEGRVVDGYTF
NA,TRBJ2-3,TRBV18,CASSLNTDTQYF
TRBD1,TRBJ1-2,TRBV29-1,CSVTGDLKTNYGYTF
NA,TRBJ1-6,TRBV6-5,CASSLTGDNSPLHF
NA,TRBJ1-6,TRBV21-1,CASRPSRETPYNSPLHF
NA,TRBJ1-6,TRBV28,CASSLGPRGGSSPLHF
TRBD2,TRBJ2-2,TRBV28,CASIVGGFTGELFF
TRBD1,TRBJ1-1,TRBV19,CASRTGGTEAFF
NA,TRBJ1-4,TRBV19,CASSPPKTYNEKLFF
NA,TRBJ1-6,TRBV6-1,CASVGQPYNSPLHF
NA,TRBJ1-5,TRBV27,CASRQTTGPGIVTNQPQHF
TRBD1,TRBJ1-5,TRBV28,CASSHHRGDSNQPQHF
TRBD1,TRBJ1-2,TRBV30,CAWSPLDRDNYGYTF
NA,TRBJ2-7,TRBV6-5,CASSYSRPGYEQYF
TRBD2,TRBJ2-7,TRBV28,CASSSRSGTSYEQYF
TRBD1,TRBJ2-5,TRBV5-1,CASTLIRTGGLGKETQYF
NA,TRBJ1-2,TRBV5-6,CASSRSYGYTF
NA,TRBJ1-2,TRBV7-8,CASSLASGDYGYPF
NA,TRBJ1-1,TRBV7-9,CASSPRKQNTEAFF
TRBD2,TRBJ2-3,TRBV7-6,CASSLGGLAVLTDTQYF
NA,TRBJ2-7,TRBV7-7,CASSLGTGTYEQYF
TRBD1,TRBJ1-6,TRBV7-9,CASSSPQGGSYNSPLHF
NA,TRBJ1-1,TRBV28,CASSSPERAFF
NA,TRBJ1-4,TRBV7-9,CASSLQPGVNEKLFF
TRBD1,TRBJ1-4,TRBV5-1,CASSSTGDGGKLFF
NA,TRBJ1-1,TRBV7-6,CASSSRDRETEAFF
NA,TRBJ2-3,TRBV11-2,CASSLRDLGDTQYF
NA,TRBJ2-1,TRBV29-1,CSVASYNEQFF
NA,TRBJ2-3,TRBV6-1,CASIGPLTDTQYF
TRBD1,TRBJ1-2,TRBV28,CASSLPTGNGGYTF
NA,TRBJ2-7,TRBV5-1,CASSPTKGSSYEQYF
TRBD1,TRBJ2-2,TRBV19,CASSIQGRTGELFF
TRBD1,TRBJ2-7,TRBV6-5,CASSRRDSSYEQYF
NA,TRBJ1-1,TRBV9,CASSVAAGGLKEAFF
TRBD2,TRBJ2-2,TRBV7-2,CASNAGGQTGELFF
TRBD1,TRBJ1-2,TRBV7-9,CASSWDSNYGYTF
TRBD2,TRBJ2-3,TRBV5-1,CASSFGGGLLGTDTQYF
TRBD2,TRBJ2-5,TRBV27,CASSRGAGLAGGTQETQYF
NA,TRBJ2-2,TRBV19,CASSITSNTGELFF
TRBD1,TRBJ1-2,TRBV6-1,CASRTGGESGGYTF
NA,TRBJ2-1,TRBV9,CASSVEGGGLSNEQFF
TRBD1,TRBJ1-5,TRBV5-1,CASSVGQGDQPQHF
TRBD2,TRBJ2-2,TRBV7-6,CASSLVAASGMVFGELFF
NA,TRBJ1-5,TRBV5-6,CASSLGGTRWPQHF
NA,TRBJ2-4,TRBV27,CASSLSRAKKNIQYF
TRBD2,TRBJ2-2,TRBV5-8,CASSLIAGGNTGELFF
NA,TRBJ2-7,TRBV4-1,CASSHPTTSSYEQYF
NA,TRBJ1-2,TRBV29-1,CSVEDRRGGYTF
NA,TRBJ1-2,TRBV7-8,CASSLTSGVRNYGYTF
NA,TRBJ1-4,TRBV7-8,CASSSRREKLFF
TRBD2,TRBJ2-7,TRBV7-9,CSSSPSGEGRGGEQYF
NA,TRBJ1-4,TRBV2,CASSELEEKLFF
TRBD2,TRBJ2-1,TRBV4-2,CASSRSSGRVGNEQFF
NA,TRBJ1-1,TRBV7-2,CASSLVSTGAEAFF
TRBD1,TRBJ2-7,TRBV27,CASRSGGQGTYEQYF
NA,TRBJ1-1,TRBV27,CASSLFQQGNTEAFF